This T cell receptor (beta chain) was recorded in a study of shared clonotypes between healthy human individuals. Germline V gene sequence: CDR1 SGHTA, CDR2 FQGNSA. V was clipped by 5 bases and J by 6 bases; unmatched bases: 8. The CDR3 length is 15 residues. The study, taken as a whole, reports: Incomplete sequencing of sorted subsets was indicated by rarefaction despite large depth.

The repertoire was sequenced with immunoSEQ multiplex PCR; TCRdb's copy has only in-frame clones and lacks some. The sample gives just over 2,000,000 clones, 85% to 95% of which show up once; 0.13% is in the top ten. A remark on this clone: Its antigen is not known.

This chain connects TRBV7-2 to TRBJ2-3; 10 nucleotides match TRBD2. The origin of this receptor is a man aged 18 to 35 in good health. Sequenced sample: naive CD4+ T cells sorted from blood. The subset here: CD45RA+ positively selected. As DNA, the CDR3 is TGTGCCAGCAGCCTTACTAGCGGGATAGGGGATACGCAGTATTTT. This gives the protein CASSLTSGIGDTQYF.